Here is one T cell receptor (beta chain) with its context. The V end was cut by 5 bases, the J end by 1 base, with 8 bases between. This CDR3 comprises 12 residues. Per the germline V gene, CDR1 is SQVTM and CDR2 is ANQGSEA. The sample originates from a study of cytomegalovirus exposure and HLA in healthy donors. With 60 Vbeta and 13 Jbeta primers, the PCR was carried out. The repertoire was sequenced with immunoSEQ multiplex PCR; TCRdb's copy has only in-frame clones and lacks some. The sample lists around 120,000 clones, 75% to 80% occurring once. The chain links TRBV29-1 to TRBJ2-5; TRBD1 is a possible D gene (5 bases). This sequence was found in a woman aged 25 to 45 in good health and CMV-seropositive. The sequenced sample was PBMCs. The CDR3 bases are TGCAGCGTTCGGACACCCCAAGAGACCCAGTACTTC. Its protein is CSVRTPQETQYF.